Sequencing of this T cell receptor (beta chain) was carried out in a study of blood T cell repertoires in COVID-19. Study-level background: Researchers got acute and convalescent COVID-19 samples from the United States, Italy and Spain. The cDNA or gDNA used as material had been derived from T cells, B-cell-depleted T cells, or PBMCs.

Methods used by the authors: Estimates of nucleated cell counts were drawn from the amplification of reference gene primers. Generated by immunoSEQ multiplex PCR, the TCRdb table keeps only in-frame clones and is missing some. That table supplies the V and J calls and clone size; D and trimming were determined from the DNA. The sample yields 90,000 to 100,000 clones, approximately 84% seen once. The CDR3 extends over 15 amino acids. V lost 3 bases to trimming and J lost 7 bases, with 13 bases between them. Germline-derived CDR1 and CDR2 are KGHSH and LQKENI. This clone was detected only once. The clonotype was recovered from a man in his 70s with acute or convalescent COVID-19. The chain combines TRBV18 with TRBJ1-6, with D unclear. Sequencing input: peripheral blood. The CDR3 loop reads CASSPREDRNSPLHF. The CDR3 DNA reads TGTGCCAGCTCACCCCGGGAGGATCGAAATTCACCCCTCCACTTT.